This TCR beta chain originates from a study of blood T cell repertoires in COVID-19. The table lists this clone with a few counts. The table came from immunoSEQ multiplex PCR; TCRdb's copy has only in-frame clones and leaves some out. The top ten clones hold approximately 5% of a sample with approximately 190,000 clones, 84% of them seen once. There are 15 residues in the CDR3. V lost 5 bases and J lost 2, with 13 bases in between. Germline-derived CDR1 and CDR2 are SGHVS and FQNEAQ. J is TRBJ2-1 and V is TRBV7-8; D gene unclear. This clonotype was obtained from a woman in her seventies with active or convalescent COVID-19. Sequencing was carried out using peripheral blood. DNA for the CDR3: TGTGCCAGCAGCCCTAACTATCTTCCCTACAATGAGCAGTTCTTC. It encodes CASSPNYLPYNEQFF.